This T cell receptor (beta chain) was retrieved from a study of beta chain features in type 1 diabetes. In the study overall: Examination covered around 100 million sorted cells spanning all samples.

Germline lookup yields CDR1 SGHRS and CDR2 YFSETQ. V trimming: 4 bases; J trimming: 0 bases; junction bases outside the gene matches: 7. The CDR3 consists of 18 residues. In regard to this clone: Antigen: not known.

Of the isolated RNA, all was reverse transcribed, and so the sequenced material was expressed TCRB transcripts. The protocol was immunoSEQ multiplex PCR, while the TCRdb copy is restricted to in-frame clones and leaves out a portion. This repertoire shows almost 250,000 clones, 13% to 15% found once; its top ten account for around 0.026%. Sorting based on CD45RO/CCR7/CD25/CD127/CD95/CD27 separated CD4+ naive, central memory, regulatory and stem cell-like memory cells. Whole-study findings and limits: Significant though moderate, a shortening of TCRB CDR3s appeared in all four CD4+ subsets of Type 1 diabetes patients.

What was sequenced was naive CD4+ T cells from blood. This clonotype originated in a woman aged 40 to 55 in good health. This chain connects TRBV5-1 to TRBJ2-2; 12 nucleotides match TRBD2. The CDR3 sequence is CASSLYPSGGANTGELFF. The CDR3 nucleotides are TGCGCCAGCAGCCTATACCCTAGCGGGGGGGCGAACACCGGGGAGCTGTTTTTT.